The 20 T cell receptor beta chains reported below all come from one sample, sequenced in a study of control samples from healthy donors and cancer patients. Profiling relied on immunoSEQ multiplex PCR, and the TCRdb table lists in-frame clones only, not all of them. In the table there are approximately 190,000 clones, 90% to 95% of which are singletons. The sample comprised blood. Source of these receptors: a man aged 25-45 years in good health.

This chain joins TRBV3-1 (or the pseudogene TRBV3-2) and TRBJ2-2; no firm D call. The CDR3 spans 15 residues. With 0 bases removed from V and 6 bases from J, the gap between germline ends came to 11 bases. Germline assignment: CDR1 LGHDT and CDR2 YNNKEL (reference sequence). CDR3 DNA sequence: TGTGCCAGCAGCCAAGAGGTTAGCCTCGCCGGGGAGCTGTTTTTT. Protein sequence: CASSQEVSLAGELFF.

This CDR3 reads CASSFNPGTVMTYEQYF. The CDR3 bases are TGTGCCAGCAGCTTCAACCCAGGGACAGTCATGACCTACGAGCAGTACTTC. The V call is TRBV7-9, the J call TRBJ2-7; 7 nucleotides agree with TRBD1. This CDR3 comprises 17 residues. CDR1 is SEHNR and CDR2 is FQNEAQ in the germline V gene (reference sequence). Unmatched junction bases numbered 13, after V lost 3 bases and J lost 2 bases.

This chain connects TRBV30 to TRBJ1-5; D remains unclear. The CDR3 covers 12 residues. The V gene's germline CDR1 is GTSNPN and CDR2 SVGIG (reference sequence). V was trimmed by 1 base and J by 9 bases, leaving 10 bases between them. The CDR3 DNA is TGTGCCTGGAGTGAAGGGTGGGGGCCCCAGCATTTT. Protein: CAWSEGWGPQHF.

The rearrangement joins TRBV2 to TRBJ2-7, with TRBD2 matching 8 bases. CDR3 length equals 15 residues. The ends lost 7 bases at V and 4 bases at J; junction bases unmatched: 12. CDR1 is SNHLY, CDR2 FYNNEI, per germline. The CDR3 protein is CASKRGTLGRYEQYF. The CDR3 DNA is TGTGCCAGCAAGCGGGGGACCCTGGGGCGATACGAGCAGTACTTC.

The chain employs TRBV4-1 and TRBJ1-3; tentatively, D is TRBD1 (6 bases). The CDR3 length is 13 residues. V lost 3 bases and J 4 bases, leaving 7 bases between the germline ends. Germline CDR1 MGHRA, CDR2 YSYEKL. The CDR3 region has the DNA TGCGCCAGCAGCCAGGGGACAGGAAACACCATATATTTT. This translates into CASSQGTGNTIYF.

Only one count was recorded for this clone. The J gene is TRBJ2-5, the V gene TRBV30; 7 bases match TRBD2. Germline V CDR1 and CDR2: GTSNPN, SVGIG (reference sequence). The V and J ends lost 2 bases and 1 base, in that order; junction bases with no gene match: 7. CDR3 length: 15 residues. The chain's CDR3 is CAWSPGTIRQETQYF. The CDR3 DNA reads TGTGCCTGGAGTCCAGGGACTATCCGCCAAGAGACCCAGTACTTC.

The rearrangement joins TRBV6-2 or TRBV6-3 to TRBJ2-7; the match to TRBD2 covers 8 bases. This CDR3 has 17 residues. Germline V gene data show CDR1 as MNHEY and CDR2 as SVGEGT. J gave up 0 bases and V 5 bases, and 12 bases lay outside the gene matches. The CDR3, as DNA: TGTGCCAGCAGTCCCCACGTGTCGGGGGGGGTCTCCTACGAGCAGTACTTC. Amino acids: CASSPHVSGGVSYEQYF.

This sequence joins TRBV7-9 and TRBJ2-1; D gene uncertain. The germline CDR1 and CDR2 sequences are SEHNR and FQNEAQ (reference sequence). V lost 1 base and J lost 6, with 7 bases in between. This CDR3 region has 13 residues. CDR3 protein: CASSLDRINEQFF. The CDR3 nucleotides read TGTGCCAGCAGCTTAGACAGAATCAATGAGCAGTTCTTC.

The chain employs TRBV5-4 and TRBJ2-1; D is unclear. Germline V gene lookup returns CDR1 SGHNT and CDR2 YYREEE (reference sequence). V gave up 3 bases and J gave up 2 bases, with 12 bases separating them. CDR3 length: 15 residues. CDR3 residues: CASSSVTGPYNEQFF. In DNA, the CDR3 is TGTGCCAGCAGCTCCGTTACCGGCCCCTACAATGAGCAGTTCTTC. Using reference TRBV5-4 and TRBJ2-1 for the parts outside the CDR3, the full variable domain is ETGVTQSPTHLIKTRGQQVTLRCSSQSGHNTVSWYQQALGQGPQFIFQYYREEENGRGNFPPRFSGLQFPNYSSELNVNALELDDSALYLCASSSVTGPYNEQFFGPGTRLTVL.

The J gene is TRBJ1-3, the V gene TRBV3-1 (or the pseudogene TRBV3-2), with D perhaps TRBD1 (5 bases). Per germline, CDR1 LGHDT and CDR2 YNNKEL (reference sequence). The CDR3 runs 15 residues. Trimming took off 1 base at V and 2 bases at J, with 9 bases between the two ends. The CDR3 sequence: CASSQGTGPGNTIYF. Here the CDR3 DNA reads TGTGCCAGCAGCCAAGGTACGGGGCCTGGAAACACCATATATTTT.

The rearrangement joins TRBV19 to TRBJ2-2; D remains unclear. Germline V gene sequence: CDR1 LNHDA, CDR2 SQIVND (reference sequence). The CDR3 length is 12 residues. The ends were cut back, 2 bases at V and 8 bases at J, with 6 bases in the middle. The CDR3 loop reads CASSILGGELFF. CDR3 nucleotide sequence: TGTGCCAGTAGTATACTGGGAGGGGAGCTGTTTTTT.

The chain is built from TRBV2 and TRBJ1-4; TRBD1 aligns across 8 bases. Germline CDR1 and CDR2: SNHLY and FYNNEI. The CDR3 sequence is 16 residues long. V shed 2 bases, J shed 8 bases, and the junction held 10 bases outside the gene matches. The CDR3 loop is CASSEQGAPAREKLFF. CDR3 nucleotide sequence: TGTGCCAGCAGTGAACAGGGGGCACCAGCTCGCGAAAAACTGTTTTTT.

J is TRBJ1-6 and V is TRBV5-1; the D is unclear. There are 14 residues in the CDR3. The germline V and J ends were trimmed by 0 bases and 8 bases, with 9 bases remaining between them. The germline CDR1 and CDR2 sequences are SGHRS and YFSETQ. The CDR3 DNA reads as TGCGCCAGCAGCTTGGCAATGCCGGATTCACCCCTCCACTTT. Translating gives CASSLAMPDSPLHF.

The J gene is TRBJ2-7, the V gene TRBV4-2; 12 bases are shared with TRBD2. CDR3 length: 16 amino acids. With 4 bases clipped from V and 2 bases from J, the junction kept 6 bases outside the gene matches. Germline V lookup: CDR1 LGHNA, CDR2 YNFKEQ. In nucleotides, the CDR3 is TGTGCCAGCAGCCTAAGGACTAGCGGGGCCCCCTACGAGCAGTACTTC. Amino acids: CASSLRTSGAPYEQYF.

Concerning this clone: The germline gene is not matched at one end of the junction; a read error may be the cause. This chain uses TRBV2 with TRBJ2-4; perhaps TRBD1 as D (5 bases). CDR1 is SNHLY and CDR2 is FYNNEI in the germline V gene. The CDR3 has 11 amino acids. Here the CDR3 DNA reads TGTGCCAGCAGTGTGGGGCCGGCGAGGAACTTC. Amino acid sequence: CASSVGPARNF.

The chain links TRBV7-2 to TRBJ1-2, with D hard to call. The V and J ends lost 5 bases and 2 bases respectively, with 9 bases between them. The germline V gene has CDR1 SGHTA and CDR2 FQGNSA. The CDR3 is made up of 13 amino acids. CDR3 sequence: CASSGSLNYGYTF. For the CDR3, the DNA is TGTGCCAGCAGCGGGTCTCTCAACTATGGCTACACCTTC.

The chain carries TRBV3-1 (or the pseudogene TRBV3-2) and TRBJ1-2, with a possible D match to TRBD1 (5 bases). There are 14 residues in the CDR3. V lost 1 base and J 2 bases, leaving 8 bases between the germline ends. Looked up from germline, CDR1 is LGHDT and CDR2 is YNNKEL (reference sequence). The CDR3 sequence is CASSQGGKNYGYTF. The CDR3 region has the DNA TGTGCCAGCAGCCAAGGGGGCAAGAACTATGGCTACACCTTC.

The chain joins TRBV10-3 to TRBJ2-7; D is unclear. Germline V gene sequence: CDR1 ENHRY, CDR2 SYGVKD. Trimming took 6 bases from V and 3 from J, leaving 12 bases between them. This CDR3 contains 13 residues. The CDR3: CAISNSSGYEQYF. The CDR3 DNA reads TGTGCCATCAGCAACAGCAGTGGCTACGAGCAGTACTTC.

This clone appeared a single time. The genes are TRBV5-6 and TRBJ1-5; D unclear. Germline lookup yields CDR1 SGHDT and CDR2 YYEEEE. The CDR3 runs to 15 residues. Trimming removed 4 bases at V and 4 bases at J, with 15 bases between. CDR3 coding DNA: TGTGCCAGCAGCAATTCTCCGGGGATTAATCAGCCCCAGCATTTT. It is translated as CASSNSPGINQPQHF.

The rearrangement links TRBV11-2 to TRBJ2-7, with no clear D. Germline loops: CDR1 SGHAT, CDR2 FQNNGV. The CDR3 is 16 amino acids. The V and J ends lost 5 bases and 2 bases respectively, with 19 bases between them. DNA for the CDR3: TGTGCCAGCAGCGCGCAGCAAGCTATGGTTGCCTACGAGCAGTACTTC. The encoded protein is CASSAQQAMVAYEQYF.